The rows below give T cell receptor beta chains drawn from one sample of a study of tumor-infiltrating lymphocytes in oesophageal squamous cell carcinoma. TCRdb redid the calling of the PCR reads with MiXCR, one entry per CDR3 protein. The data contain roughly 21,000 distinct CDR3 sequences, 30% to 40% of them singletons. The sequenced material came from esophageal tumor tissue. These receptors all come from a male donor with esophageal squamous cell carcinoma. The CDR3 runs from the conserved cysteine through the conserved F or W. D genes are given only for firm matches. Not every row has a clone size; where given, it reads once, few, many or a size class.

D gene	clone size	J gene	V gene	CDR3 protein	CDR3 DNA
TRBD1	many	TRBJ1-5	TRBV12-3/TRBV12-4	CASSATGGFNQPQHF	TGTGCCAGCTCCGCCACAGGGGGCTTCAATCAGCCCCAGCATTTT
-	medium-sized	TRBJ1-2	TRBV7-8	CASSLYDGVGYGYTF	TGTGCCAGCAGCTTATACGATGGTGTGGGCTATGGCTACACCTTC
-	-	TRBJ1-1	TRBV3-1	CASSQEHSPGTEAFF	TGTGCCAGCAGCCAAGAACATTCCCCTGGCACTGAAGCTTTCTTT
TRBD2	-	TRBJ2-7	TRBV3-1	CASSQDLAGGEQYF	TGTGCCAGCAGCCAAGATCTAGCGGGAGGGGAACAGTACTTC
-	-	TRBJ2-7	TRBV7-2	CASSLARLVNSVQYF	TGTGCCAGCAGCTTAGCTCGCCTAGTGAACTCCGTGCAGTACTTC
-	-	TRBJ2-1	TRBV12-5	CASGLVMVSAYEQFF	TGTGCTAGTGGTTTGGTAATGGTATCGGCCTACGAGCAGTTCTTC
TRBD2	-	TRBJ2-5	TRBV7-2	CASSLGGTSSREQYF	TGTGCCAGCAGCTTAGGAGGGACTAGCTCTCGGGAGCAGTACTTC
TRBD1	many	TRBJ2-7	TRBV5-6	CASSLGQGAPEQYF	TGTGCCAGCAGCTTGGGACAGGGGGCGCCCGAGCAGTACTTC
-	-	TRBJ2-7	TRBV11-2	CASSPQGPSVPYEQYF	TGTGCCAGCAGCCCCCAGGGGCCTTCGGTACCCTACGAGCAGTACTTC
-	-	TRBJ2-7	TRBV7-6	CASSLVGPFQGSYEQYF	TGTGCCAGCAGCTTAGTGGGCCCTTTTCAGGGTTCCTACGAGCAGTACTTC
TRBD2	many	TRBJ2-3	TRBV24-1	CATSDPGLAGSTDTQYF	TGTGCCACCAGTGACCCCGGACTAGCGGGGAGCACAGATACGCAGTATTTT
TRBD1	few	TRBJ1-3	TRBV15	CATRGQNSGNTIYF	TGTGCCACCAGGGGACAGAACTCTGGAAACACCATATATTTT
-	-	TRBJ1-2	TRBV28	CASSLGSRGQYYGYTF	TGTGCCAGCAGTTTAGGCTCCCGGGGGCAGTACTATGGCTACACCTTC
-	-	TRBJ2-5	TRBV27	CASSFTGPISAQTQYF	TGTGCCAGCAGTTTTACGGGACCTATCTCCGCGCAGACCCAGTACTTC
TRBD1	many	TRBJ1-3	TRBV6-1	CASSGRTGAGNTIYF	TGTGCCAGCAGTGGGAGGACAGGGGCTGGAAACACCATATATTTT